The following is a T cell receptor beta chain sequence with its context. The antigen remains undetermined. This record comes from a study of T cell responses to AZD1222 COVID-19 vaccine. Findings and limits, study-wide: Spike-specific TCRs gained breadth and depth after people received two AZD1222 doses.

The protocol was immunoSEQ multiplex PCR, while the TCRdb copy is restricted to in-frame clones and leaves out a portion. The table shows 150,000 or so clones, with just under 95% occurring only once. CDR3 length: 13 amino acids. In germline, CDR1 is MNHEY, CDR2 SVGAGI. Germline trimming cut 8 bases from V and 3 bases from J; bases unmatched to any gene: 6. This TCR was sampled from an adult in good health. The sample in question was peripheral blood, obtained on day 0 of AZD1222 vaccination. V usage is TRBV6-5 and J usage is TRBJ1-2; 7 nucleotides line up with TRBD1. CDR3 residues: CASGKGADYGYTF. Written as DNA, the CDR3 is TGTGCCAGCGGGAAGGGGGCTGACTATGGCTACACCTTC.